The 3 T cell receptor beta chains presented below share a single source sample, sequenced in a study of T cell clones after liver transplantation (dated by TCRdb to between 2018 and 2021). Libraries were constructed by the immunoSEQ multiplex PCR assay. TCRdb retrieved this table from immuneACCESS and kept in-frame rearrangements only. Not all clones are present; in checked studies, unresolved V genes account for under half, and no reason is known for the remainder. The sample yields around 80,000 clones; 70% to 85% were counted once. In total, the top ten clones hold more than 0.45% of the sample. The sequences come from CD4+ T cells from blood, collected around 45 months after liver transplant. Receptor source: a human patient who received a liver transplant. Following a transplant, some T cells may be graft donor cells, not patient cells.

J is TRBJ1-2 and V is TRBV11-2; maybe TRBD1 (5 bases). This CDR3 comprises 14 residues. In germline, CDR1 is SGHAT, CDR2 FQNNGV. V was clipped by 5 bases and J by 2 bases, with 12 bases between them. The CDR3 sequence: CASSLPGGNYGYTF. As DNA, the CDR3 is TGTGCCAGCAGCCTCCCGGGGGGGAACTATGGCTACACCTTC.

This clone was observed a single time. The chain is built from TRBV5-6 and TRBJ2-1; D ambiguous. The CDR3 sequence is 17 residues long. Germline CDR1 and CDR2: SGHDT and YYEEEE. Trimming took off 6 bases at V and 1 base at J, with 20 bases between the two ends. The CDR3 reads CASNNARPRKSYNEQFF. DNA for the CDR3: TGTGCCAGCAACAACGCTCGTCCTAGAAAATCCTACAATGAGCAGTTCTTC.

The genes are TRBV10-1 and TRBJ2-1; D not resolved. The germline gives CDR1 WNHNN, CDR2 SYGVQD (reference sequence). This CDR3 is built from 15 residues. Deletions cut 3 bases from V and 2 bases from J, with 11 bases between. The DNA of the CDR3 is TGCGCCAGCAGTGAATCATCTGGACCCTACAATGAGCAGTTCTTC. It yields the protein CASSESSGPYNEQFF.